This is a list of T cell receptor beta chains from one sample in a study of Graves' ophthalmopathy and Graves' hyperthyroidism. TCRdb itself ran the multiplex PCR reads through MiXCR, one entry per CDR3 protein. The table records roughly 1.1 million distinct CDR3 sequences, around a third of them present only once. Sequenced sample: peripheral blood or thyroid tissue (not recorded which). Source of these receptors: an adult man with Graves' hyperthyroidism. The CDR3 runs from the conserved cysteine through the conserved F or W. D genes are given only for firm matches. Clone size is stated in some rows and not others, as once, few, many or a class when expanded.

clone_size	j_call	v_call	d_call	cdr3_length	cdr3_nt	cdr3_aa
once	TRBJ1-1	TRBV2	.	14	TGTGCCAGCAGTAGCGCGGCCGGGCAAACTGAAGCTTTCTTT	CASSSAAGQTEAFF
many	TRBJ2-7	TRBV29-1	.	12	TGCAGCGCCCTACAGAGCTCCTACGAGCAGTACTTC	CSALQSSYEQYF
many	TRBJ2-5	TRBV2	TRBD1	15	TGTGCCAGCAGGCTACCTTCAGGGGGCTCGGAGACCCAGTACTTC	CASRLPSGGSETQYF
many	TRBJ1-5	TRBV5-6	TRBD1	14	TGTGCCAGCAGCTTGGGACAGGGGGAACAGCCCCAGCATTTT	CASSLGQGEQPQHF
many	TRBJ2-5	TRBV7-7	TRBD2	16	TGTGCCAGCAGCCCAGGCCGCGGGGGGCGCCAAGAGACCCAGTACTTC	CASSPGRGGRQETQYF
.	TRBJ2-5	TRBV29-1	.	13	TGCAGCAGTTTAGCGGCCCCCGTGGAGACCCAGTACTTC	CSSLAAPVETQYF
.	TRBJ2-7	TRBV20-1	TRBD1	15	TGCAGTGCTAGAGATGTAAGGGGGCTTTCCTACGAGCAGTACTTC	CSARDVRGLSYEQYF
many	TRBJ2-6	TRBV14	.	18	TGTGCCAGCAGCCAAGAAACTGTTGGAGGGTCCGGGGCCAACGTCCTGACTTTC	CASSQETVGGSGANVLTF
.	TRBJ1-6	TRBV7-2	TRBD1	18	TGTGCCAGCAGCTCTAGGACAGGGGAAGTCTCGATTAATTCACCCCTCCACTTT	CASSSRTGEVSINSPLHF
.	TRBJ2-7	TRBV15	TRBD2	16	TGTGCCACCAGCAGGGCAGCGGGAGGGCCAAGAAATGAGCAGTACTTC	CATSRAAGGPRNEQYF